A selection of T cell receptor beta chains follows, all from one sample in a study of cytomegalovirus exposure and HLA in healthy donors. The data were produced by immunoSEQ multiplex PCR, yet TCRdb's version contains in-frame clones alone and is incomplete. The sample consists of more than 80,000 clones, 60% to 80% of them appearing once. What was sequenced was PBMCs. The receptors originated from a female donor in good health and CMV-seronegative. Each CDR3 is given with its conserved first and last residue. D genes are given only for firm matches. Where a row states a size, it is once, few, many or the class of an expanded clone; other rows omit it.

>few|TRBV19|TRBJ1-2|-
CASRTIYGYTF
TGTGCCAGTAGGACAATTTATGGCTACACCTTC
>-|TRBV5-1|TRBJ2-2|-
CASSWNGGEVGELFF
TGCGCCAGCAGCTGGAACGGAGGGGAGGTTGGGGAGCTGTTTTTT
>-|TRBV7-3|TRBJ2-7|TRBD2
CASSLIGGSKYEQYF
TGTGCCAGCAGCTTAATCGGCGGGAGTAAGTACGAGCAGTACTTC
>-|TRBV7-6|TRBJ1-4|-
CASAYRSNEKLFF
TGTGCCAGCGCATACAGGTCCAATGAAAAACTGTTTTTT
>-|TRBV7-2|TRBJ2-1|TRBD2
CASSLEGLAYYNEQFF
TGTGCCAGCAGCTTAGAGGGACTAGCGTATTACAATGAGCAGTTCTTC
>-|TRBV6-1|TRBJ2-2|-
CASSEMEDGTGELFF
TGTGCCAGCAGTGAAATGGAGGACGGTACCGGGGAGCTGTTTTTT
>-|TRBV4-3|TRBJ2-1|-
CASSQDRTNEQFF
TGCGCCAGCAGCCAAGACAGAACCAATGAGCAGTTCTTC
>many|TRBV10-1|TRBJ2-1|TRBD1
CASSERWTGSYNEQFF
TGCGCCAGCAGTGAGCGGTGGACAGGGTCCTACAATGAGCAGTTCTTC
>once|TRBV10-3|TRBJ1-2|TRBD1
CTSGQGARSGYTF
TGTACCAGCGGACAGGGGGCGCGATCCGGCTACACCTTC
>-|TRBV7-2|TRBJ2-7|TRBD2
CASSAHPGLAGGSEQYF
TGTGCCAGCAGCGCCCACCCGGGACTAGCGGGAGGGTCCGAGCAGTACTTC
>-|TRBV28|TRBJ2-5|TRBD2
CASFKLAGLDETQYF
TGTGCCAGCTTCAAACTAGCGGGACTGGACGAGACCCAGTACTTC
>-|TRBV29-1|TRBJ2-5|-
CSVEMVAKETQYF
TGCAGCGTTGAGATGGTGGCCAAAGAGACCCAGTACTTC
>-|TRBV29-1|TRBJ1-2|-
CSVVEGGEYGYTF
TGCAGCGTTGTGGAGGGAGGGGAGTATGGCTACACCTTC
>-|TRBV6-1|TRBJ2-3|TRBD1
CASTLHRGRNDRQYF
TGTGCCAGCACCCTCCACAGGGGGCGTAATGACCGGCAGTATTTT
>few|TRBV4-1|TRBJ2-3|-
CASSQDALRTDTQYF
TGCGCCAGCAGCCAAGATGCCCTACGCACAGATACGCAGTATTTT
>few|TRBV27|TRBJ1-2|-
CASSFRVAPTNYGYTF
TGTGCCAGCAGCTTCAGGGTAGCCCCTACTAACTATGGCTACACCTTC
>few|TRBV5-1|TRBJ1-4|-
CASSLSAGRVDEKLFF
TGCGCCAGCAGCCTCTCCGCGGGGAGGGTGGATGAAAAACTGTTTTTT
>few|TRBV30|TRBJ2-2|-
CAWMGAGNTGELFF
TGTGCCTGGATGGGGGCCGGGAACACCGGGGAGCTGTTTTTT
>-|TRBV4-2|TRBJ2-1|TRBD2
CASSQKSGPAGGTTWFF
TGTGCCAGCAGCCAGAAATCCGGGCCAGCGGGAGGGACGACGTGGTTCTTC
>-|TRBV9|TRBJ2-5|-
CASSPVPQETQYF
TGTGCCAGCAGCCCGGTGCCCCAAGAGACCCAGTACTTC
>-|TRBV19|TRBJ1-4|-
CASSIDPKGVREKLFF
TGTGCCAGTAGTATAGACCCGAAAGGGGTCCGCGAAAAACTGTTTTTT
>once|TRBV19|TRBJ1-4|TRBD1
CASTPGQLFNEKLFF
TGTGCCAGTACCCCGGGACAGCTCTTTAATGAAAAACTGTTTTTT
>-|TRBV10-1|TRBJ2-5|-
CASSDAAGRGGTQYF
TGCGCCAGCAGTGATGCCGCTGGACGGGGAGGAACCCAGTACTTC
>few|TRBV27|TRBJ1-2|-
CASSPNHRYYGYTF
TGTGCCAGCAGTCCCAATCACAGGTACTATGGCTACACCTTC
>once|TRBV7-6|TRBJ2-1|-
CASSLLGDSYNEQFF
TGTGCCAGCAGCTTACTAGGAGACTCCTACAATGAGCAGTTCTTC
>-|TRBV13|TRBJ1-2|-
CASSPPGDYGYTF
TGTGCCAGCAGCCCCCCGGGAGACTATGGCTACACCTTC
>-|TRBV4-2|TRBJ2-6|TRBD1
CASSVGGTGPSGANVLTF
TGTGCCAGCAGCGTAGGGGGGACAGGGCCCTCTGGGGCCAACGTCCTGACTTTC
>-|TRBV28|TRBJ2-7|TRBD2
CASSHPGLAYEQYF
TGTGCCAGCAGTCACCCGGGACTAGCCTACGAGCAGTACTTC
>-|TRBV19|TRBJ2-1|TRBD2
CASSISLAGGPGEQFF
TGTGCCAGTAGTATTTCCCTAGCGGGAGGCCCGGGGGAGCAGTTCTTC
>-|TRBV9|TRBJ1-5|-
CASSLYGGGPQHF
TGTGCCAGCAGCTTATACGGAGGTGGTCCCCAGCATTTT
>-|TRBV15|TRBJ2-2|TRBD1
CATSRRQGAGELFF
TGTGCCACCAGCCGACGACAGGGGGCAGGGGAGCTGTTTTTT
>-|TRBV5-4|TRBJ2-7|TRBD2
CASSSTLTSPYEQYF
TGTGCCAGCAGCTCAACTCTGACTAGCCCCTACGAGCAGTACTTC
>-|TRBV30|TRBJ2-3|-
CAWSDQANAGPLVADTQYF
TGTGCCTGGAGTGACCAAGCTAACGCGGGACCCCTGGTTGCAGATACGCAGTATTTT
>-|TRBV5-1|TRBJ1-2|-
CASSSLPGGYTF
TGCGCCAGCAGCTCCCTCCCGGGTGGCTACACCTTC
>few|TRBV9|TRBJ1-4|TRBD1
CASSVGTGGSEKLFF
TGTGCCAGCAGCGTAGGTACAGGGGGGAGTGAAAAACTGTTTTTT
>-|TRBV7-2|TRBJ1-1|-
CASSLNVLGGNTEAFF
TGTGCCAGCAGCTTAAATGTGTTGGGGGGAAACACTGAAGCTTTCTTT
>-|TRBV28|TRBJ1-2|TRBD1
CASWTGGITIGGYTF
TGTGCCAGCTGGACAGGGGGAATCACTATAGGTGGCTACACCTTC
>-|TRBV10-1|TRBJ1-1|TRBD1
CASRPDRESTEAFF
TGCGCCAGCAGACCGGACAGGGAAAGCACTGAAGCTTTCTTT
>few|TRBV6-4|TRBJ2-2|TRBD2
CASSKGTSGTGELFF
TGTGCCAGCAGCAAGGGGACTAGCGGGACCGGGGAGCTGTTTTTT
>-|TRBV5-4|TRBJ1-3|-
CASSLGEKPRRGNTIYF
TGTGCCAGCAGCTTGGGGGAAAAGCCCCGGAGGGGAAACACCATATATTTT
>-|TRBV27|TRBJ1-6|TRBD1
CASKGASYNSPLHF
TGTGCCAGCAAGGGGGCCTCCTATAATTCACCCCTCCACTTT
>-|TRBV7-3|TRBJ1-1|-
CASSFSPGDTEAFF
TGTGCCAGCAGCTTTTCCCCAGGGGACACTGAAGCTTTCTTT
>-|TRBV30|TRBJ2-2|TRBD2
CAWNREAGELFF
TGTGCCTGGAATCGGGAGGCCGGGGAGCTGTTTTTT
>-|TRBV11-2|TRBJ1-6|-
CASSFGQNSPLHF
TGTGCCAGCAGCTTCGGACAAAATTCACCCCTCCACTTT
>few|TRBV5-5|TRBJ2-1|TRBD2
CASSLRDYPNEQFF
TGTGCCAGCAGCCTCAGGGACTACCCCAATGAGCAGTTCTTC
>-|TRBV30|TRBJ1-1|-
CAWSWREGTEAFF
TGTGCCTGGAGTTGGAGGGAAGGGACTGAAGCTTTCTTT
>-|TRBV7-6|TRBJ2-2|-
CASSLGRDPSTGELFF
TGTGCCAGCAGCTTAGGGCGGGACCCCTCCACCGGGGAGCTGTTTTTT
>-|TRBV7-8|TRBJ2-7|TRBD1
CASSSISGQGYEQYF
TGTGCCAGCAGCTCCATCTCCGGACAGGGCTACGAGCAGTACTTC
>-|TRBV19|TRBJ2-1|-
CASSDSSYNEQFF
TGTGCCAGTAGTGATTCTAGTTACAATGAGCAGTTCTTC
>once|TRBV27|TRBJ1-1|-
CASSFGRTEAFF
TGTGCCAGCAGTTTTGGGAGGACTGAAGCTTTCTTT
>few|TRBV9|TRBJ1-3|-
CASSVDPGQTRGGNTIYF
TGTGCCAGCAGCGTAGATCCTGGGCAGACCCGGGGTGGAAACACCATATATTTT
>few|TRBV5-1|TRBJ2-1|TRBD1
CASSASGTAYNEQFF
TGCGCCAGCAGCGCTTCCGGGACAGCCTACAATGAGCAGTTCTTC
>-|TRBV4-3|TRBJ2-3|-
CASSQRARADTQYF
TGCGCCAGCAGCCAGCGAGCACGTGCAGATACGCAGTATTTT
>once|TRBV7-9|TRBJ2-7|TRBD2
CASSLNLAGQNDEQYF
TGTGCCAGCAGCCTCAACCTAGCGGGACAAAACGACGAGCAGTACTTC
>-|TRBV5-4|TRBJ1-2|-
CASSLAGFYGYTF
TGTGCCAGCAGCTTGGCGGGGTTCTATGGCTACACCTTC
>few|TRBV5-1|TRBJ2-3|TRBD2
CASSLVGLAGGQNTQYF
TGCGCCAGCAGCTTGGTAGGGCTAGCGGGAGGGCAAAATACGCAGTATTTT
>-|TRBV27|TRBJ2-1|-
CASKTTKKTYNEQFF
TGTGCCAGCAAAACGACTAAGAAGACCTACAATGAGCAGTTCTTC
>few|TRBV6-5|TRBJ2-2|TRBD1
CASMLDRRSVGELFF
TGTGCCAGCATGTTGGACAGGCGCTCAGTAGGGGAGCTGTTTTTT